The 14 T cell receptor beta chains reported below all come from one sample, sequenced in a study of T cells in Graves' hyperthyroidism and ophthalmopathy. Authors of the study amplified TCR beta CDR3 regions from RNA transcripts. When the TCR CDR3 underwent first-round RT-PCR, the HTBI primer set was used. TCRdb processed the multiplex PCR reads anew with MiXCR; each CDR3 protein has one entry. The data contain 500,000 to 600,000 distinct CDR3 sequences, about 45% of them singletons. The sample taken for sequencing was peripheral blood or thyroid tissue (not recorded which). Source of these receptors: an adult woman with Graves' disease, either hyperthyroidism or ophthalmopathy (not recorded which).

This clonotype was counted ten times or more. The CDR3 loop is CASSSRPGTAGLGNQPQHF. The DNA of the CDR3 is TGTGCCAGCAGCTCCCGCCCCGGGACAGCCGGACTTGGCAATCAGCCCCAGCATTTT. The chain uses TRBV11-3 and TRBJ1-5, with 7 bases lining up with TRBD1. Germline CDR1 and CDR2: SGHNT and YENEEA. V was clipped by 4 bases and J by 2 bases; unmatched bases: 17. The CDR3 has 19 residues.

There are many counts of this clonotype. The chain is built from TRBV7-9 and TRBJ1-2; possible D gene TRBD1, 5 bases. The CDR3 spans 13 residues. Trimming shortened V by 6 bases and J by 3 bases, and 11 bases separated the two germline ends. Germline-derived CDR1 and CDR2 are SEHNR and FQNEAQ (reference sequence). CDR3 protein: CASRPGGDYGYTF. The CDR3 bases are TGTGCCAGCAGGCCGGGGGGGGACTATGGCTACACCTTC.

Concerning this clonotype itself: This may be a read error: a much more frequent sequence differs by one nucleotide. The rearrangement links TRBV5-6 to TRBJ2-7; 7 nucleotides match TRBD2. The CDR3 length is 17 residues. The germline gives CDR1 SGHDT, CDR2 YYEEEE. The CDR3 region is CASSRPLTGGGTYGQYF. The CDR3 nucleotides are TGTGCCAGCAGCAGACCCTTGACGGGGGGAGGCACCTACGGGCAGTACTTC.

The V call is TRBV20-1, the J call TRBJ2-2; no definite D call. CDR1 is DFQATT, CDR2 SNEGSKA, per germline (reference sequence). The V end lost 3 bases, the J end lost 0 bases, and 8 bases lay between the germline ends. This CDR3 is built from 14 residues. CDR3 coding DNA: TGCAGTGCTAGGGGCCACGCGAACACCGGGGAGCTGTTTTTT. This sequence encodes CSARGHANTGELFF.

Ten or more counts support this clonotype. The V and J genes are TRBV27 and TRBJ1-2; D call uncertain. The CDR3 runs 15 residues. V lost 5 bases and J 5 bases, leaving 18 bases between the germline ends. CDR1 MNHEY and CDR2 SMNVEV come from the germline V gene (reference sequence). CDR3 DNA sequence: TGTGCCAGCAGTCCTTATCCGAGACGGGATTATGGCTACACCTTC. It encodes CASSPYPRRDYGYTF.

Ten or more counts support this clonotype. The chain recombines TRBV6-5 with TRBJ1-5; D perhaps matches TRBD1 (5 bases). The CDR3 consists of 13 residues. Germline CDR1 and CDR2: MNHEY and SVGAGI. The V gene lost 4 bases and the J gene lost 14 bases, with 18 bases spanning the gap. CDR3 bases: TGTGCCAGCAGTTCCCGGGGGGACGGCCAAAAGCATTTT. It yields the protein CASSSRGDGQKHF.

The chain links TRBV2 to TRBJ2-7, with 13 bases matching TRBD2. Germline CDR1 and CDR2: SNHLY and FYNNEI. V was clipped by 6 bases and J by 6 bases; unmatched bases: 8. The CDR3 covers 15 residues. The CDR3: CASSPGLAGPLEQYF. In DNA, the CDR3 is TGTGCCAGCAGCCCGGGACTAGCGGGGCCGCTCGAGCAGTACTTC.

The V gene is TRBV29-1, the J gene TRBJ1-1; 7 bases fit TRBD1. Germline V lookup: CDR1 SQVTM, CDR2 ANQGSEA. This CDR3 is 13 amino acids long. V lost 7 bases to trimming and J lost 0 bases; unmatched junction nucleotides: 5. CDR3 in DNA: TGCAGCGCCCGGGACAGCATGAACACTGAAGCTTTCTTT. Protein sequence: CSARDSMNTEAFF.

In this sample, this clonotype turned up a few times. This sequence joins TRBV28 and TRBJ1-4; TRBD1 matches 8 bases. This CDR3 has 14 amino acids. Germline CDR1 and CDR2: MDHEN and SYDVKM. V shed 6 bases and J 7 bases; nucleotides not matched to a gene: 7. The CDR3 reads CASSPTGAGEKLFF. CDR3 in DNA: TGTGCCAGCAGCCCGACAGGGGCTGGTGAAAAACTGTTTTTT. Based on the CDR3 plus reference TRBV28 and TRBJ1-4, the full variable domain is DVKVTQSSRYLVKRTGEKVFLECVQDMDHENMFWYRQDPGLGLRLIYFSYDVKMKEKGDIPEGYSVSREKKERFSLILESASTNQTSMYLCASSPTGAGEKLFFGSGTQLSVL.

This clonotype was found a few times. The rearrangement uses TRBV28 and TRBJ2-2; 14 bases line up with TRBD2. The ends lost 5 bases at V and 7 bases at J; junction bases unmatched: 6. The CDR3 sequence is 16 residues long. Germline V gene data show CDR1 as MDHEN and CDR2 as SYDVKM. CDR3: CASSSGLAGGVGELFF. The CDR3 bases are TGTGCCAGCAGTAGCGGACTAGCGGGAGGAGTCGGGGAGCTGTTTTTT.

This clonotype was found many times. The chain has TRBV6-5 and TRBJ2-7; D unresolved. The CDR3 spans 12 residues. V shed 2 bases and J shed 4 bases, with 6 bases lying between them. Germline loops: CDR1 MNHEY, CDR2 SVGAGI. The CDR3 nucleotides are TGTGCCAGCAGTTACGATGGGTACGAGCAGTACTTC. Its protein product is CASSYDGYEQYF.

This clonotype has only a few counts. The CDR3 bases are TGTGCCAGTAGTACCGGACCTAACTATGGCTACACCTTC. Residues: CASSTGPNYGYTF. The V and J genes are TRBV19 and TRBJ1-2, with unresolved D. The CDR3 is 13 amino acids. V shed 4 bases and J shed 0 bases, with 6 bases lying between them. Germline lookup yields CDR1 LNHDA and CDR2 SQIVND (reference sequence).

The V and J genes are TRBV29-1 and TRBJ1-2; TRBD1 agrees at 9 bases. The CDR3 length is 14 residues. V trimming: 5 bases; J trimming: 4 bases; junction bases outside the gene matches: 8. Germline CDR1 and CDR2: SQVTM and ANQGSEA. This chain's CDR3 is CSVRDRDSFYGYTF. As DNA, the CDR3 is TGCAGCGTTCGGGACAGGGATTCGTTCTATGGCTACACCTTC.

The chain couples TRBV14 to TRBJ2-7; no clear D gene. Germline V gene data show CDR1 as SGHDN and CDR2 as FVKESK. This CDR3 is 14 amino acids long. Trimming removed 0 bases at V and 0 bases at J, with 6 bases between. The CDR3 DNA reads TGTGCCAGCAGCCAAGATCAGTTCTCCTACGAGCAGTACTTC. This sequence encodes CASSQDQFSYEQYF.